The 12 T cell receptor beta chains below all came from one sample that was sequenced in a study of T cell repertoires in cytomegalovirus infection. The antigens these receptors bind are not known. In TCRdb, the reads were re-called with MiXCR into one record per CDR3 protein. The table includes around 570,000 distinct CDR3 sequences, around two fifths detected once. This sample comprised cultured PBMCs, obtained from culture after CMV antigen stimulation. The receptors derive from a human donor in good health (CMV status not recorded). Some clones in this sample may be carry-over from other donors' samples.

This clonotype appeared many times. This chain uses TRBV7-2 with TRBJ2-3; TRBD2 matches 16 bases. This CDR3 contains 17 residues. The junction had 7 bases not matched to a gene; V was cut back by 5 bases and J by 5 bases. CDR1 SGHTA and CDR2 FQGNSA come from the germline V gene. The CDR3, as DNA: TGTGCCAGCAGCACCGGGACTAGCGGGAGGGCCATAGATACGCAGTATTTT. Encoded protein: CASSTGTSGRAIDTQYF. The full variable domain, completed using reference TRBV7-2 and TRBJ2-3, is GAGVSQSPSNKVTEKGKDVELRCDPISGHTALYWYRQSLGQGLEFLIYFQGNSAPDKSGLPSDRFSAERTGGSVSTLTIQRTQQEDSAVYLCASSTGTSGRAIDTQYFGPGTRLTVL.

This chain's CDR3 is CASSLTGGFNTEAFF. CDR3 in DNA: TGTGCCAGCAGCTTAACAGGGGGCTTCAACACTGAAGCTTTCTTT. The genes are TRBV11-2 and TRBJ1-1; TRBD1 aligns across 9 bases. Germline CDR1 SGHAT, CDR2 FQNNGV. The CDR3 length is 15 residues. V lost 2 bases, J lost 2 bases, and 3 bases stayed unmatched. The variable domain in full, completed from reference TRBV11-2 and TRBJ1-1, reads EAGVAQSPRYKIIEKRQSVAFWCNPISGHATLYWYQQILGQGPKLLIQFQNNGVVDDSQLPKDRFSAERLKGVDSTLKIQPAKLEDSAVYLCASSLTGGFNTEAFFGQGTRLTVV.

CDR3 in amino acids: CAISEEGPNYGYTF. The CDR3 bases are TGTGCCATCAGTGAGGAAGGACCTAACTATGGCTACACCTTC. The gene calls are TRBV10-3 and TRBJ1-2; D is uncertain. The germline V gene has CDR1 ENHRY and CDR2 SYGVKD. V lost 2 bases, J lost 0 bases, and 7 bases lay in between. CDR3 length equals 14 residues.

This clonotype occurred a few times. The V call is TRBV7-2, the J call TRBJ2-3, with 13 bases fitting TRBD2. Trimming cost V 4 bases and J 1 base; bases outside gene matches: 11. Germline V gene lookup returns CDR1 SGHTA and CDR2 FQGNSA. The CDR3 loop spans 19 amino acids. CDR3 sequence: CASSSLGLAGYYRTDTQYF. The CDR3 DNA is TGTGCCAGCAGCTCCCTGGGACTAGCGGGATATTACCGCACAGATACGCAGTATTTT. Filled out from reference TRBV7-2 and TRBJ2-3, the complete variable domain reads GAGVSQSPSNKVTEKGKDVELRCDPISGHTALYWYRQSLGQGLEFLIYFQGNSAPDKSGLPSDRFSAERTGGSVSTLTIQRTQQEDSAVYLCASSSLGLAGYYRTDTQYFGPGTRLTVL.

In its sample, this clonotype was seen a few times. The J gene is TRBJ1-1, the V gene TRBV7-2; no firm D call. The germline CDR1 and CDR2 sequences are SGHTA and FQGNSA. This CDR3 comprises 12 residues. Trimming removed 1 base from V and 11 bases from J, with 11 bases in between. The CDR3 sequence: CASSLVTLGAFF. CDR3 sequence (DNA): TGTGCCAGCAGCTTAGTAACACTTGGGGCTTTCTTT.

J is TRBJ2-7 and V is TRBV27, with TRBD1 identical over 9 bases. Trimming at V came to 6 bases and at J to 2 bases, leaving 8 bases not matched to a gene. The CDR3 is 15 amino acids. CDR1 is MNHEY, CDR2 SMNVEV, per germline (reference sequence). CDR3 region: CASRVLGTGTYEQYF. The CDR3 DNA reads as TGTGCCAGCAGGGTCCTGGGGACAGGGACCTACGAGCAGTACTTC.

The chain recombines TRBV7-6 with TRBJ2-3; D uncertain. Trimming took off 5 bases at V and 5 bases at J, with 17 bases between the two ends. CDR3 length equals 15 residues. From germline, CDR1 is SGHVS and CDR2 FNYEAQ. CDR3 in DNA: TGTGCCAGCAGCCCCGGGCCCTCAGTGTTAGATACGCAGTATTTT. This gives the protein CASSPGPSVLDTQYF.

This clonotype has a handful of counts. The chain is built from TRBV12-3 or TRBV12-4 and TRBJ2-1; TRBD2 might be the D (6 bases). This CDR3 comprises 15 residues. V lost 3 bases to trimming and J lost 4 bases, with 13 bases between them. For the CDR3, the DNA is TGTGCCAGCAGTTTGGCGGGACGGGGTTACAATGAGCAGTTCTTC. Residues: CASSLAGRGYNEQFF.

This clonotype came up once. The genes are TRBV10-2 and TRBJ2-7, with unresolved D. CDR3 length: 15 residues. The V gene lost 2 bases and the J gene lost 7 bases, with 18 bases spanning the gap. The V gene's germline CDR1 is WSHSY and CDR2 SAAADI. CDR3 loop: CASSESPSPSREQYF. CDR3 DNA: TGCGCCAGCAGTGAGAGTCCCTCCCCCTCTCGTGAGCAGTACTTC.

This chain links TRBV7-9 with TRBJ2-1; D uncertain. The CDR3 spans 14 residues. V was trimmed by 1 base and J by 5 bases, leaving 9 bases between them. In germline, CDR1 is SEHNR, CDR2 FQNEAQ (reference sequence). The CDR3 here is CASSLVYGDNEQFF. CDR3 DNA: TGTGCCAGCAGCTTAGTATACGGAGACAATGAGCAGTTCTTC. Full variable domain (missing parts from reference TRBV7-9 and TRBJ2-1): DTGVSQNPRHKITKRGQNVTFRCDPISEHNRLYWYRQTLGQGPEFLTYFQNEAQLEKSRLLSDRFSAERPKGSFSTLEIQRTEQGDSAMYLCASSLVYGDNEQFFGPGTRLTVL.

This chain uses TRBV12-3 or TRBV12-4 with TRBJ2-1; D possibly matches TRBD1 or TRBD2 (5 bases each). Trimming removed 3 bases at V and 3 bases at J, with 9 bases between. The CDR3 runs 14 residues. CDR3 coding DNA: TGTGCCAGCAGTTTCCTTGGGGGCTACAATGAGCAGTTCTTC. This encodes CASSFLGGYNEQFF.

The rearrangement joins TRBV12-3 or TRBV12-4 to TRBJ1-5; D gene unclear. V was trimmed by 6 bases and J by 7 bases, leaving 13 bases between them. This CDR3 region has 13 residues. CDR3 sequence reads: CASSKDAGQPQHF. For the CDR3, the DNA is TGTGCCAGCAGCAAGGATGCTGGGCAGCCCCAGCATTTT.